The 14 T cell receptor beta chains below were found in one sample sequenced in a study of blood T cell repertoires in COVID-19. The protocol was immunoSEQ multiplex PCR, while the TCRdb copy is restricted to in-frame clones and leaves out a portion. The sample carries 35,000 to 50,000 clones, roughly 80% recorded once. The sample taken for sequencing was peripheral blood. Receptors were obtained from a woman aged 60-75 years with acute or convalescent COVID-19.

The rearrangement uses TRBV25-1 and TRBJ2-3; D perhaps matches TRBD2 (7 bases). The V end lost 2 bases, the J end lost 8 bases, and 14 bases lay between the germline ends. CDR3 length: 14 amino acids. Germline loops: CDR1 MGHDK, CDR2 SYGVNS. CDR3 nucleotides: TGTGCCAGCAGTGAACCTAGCGGAGGGGGTACGCAGTATTTT. Protein: CASSEPSGGGTQYF.

V is TRBV7-2 and J is TRBJ1-3; no firm D call. V was cut by 5 bases and J by 9 bases, with 8 bases left in between. The CDR3 contains 11 residues. The germline V gene has CDR1 SGHTA and CDR2 FQGNSA. In DNA form, the CDR3 reads TGTGCCAGCAGCATAGGAGGCACCATATATTTT. Encoded protein: CASSIGGTIYF.

The rearrangement links TRBV9 to TRBJ1-1, with 8 positions matching TRBD1. V lost 0 bases to trimming and J lost 5 bases; unmatched junction nucleotides: 9. Per germline, CDR1 SGDLS and CDR2 YYNGEE. The CDR3 sequence is 16 residues long. CDR3 residues: CASSVVGDRSRTEAFF. The CDR3 DNA is TGTGCCAGCAGCGTAGTTGGGGACAGGAGTAGGACTGAAGCTTTCTTT. Complete variable domain (other parts from reference TRBV9 and TRBJ1-1): DSGVTQTPKHLITATGQRVTLRCSPRSGDLSVYWYQQSLDQGLQFLIQYYNGEERAKGNILERFSAQQFPDLHSELNLSSLELGDSALYFCASSVVGDRSRTEAFFGQGTRLTVV.

The gene calls are TRBV11-2 and TRBJ1-1; 9 bases map to TRBD1. The CDR3 is 15 residues long. The V gene end was trimmed by 5 bases and the J gene end by 2 bases; junction bases not matched to a gene: 6. The germline gives CDR1 SGHAT, CDR2 FQNNGV. The CDR3 reads CASSPGQGHNTEAFF. In DNA, the CDR3 is TGTGCCAGCAGCCCGGGACAGGGTCATAACACTGAAGCTTTCTTT. Drawing the rest from reference TRBV11-2 and TRBJ1-1, the complete variable domain is EAGVAQSPRYKIIEKRQSVAFWCNPISGHATLYWYQQILGQGPKLLIQFQNNGVVDDSQLPKDRFSAERLKGVDSTLKIQPAKLEDSAVYLCASSPGQGHNTEAFFGQGTRLTVV.

The table lists this clone with a count of one. V gene TRBV21-1 combines with J gene TRBJ2-1; the D call in the table, TRBD2, was not verified against the DNA. TRBV21-1 is recorded as a pseudogene. This CDR3 has 19 amino acids. This chain's CDR3 is CASSKARTSNPNYNNEQFF. DNA for the CDR3: TGTGCCAGCAGCAAAGCGCGGACTAGCAACCCAAACTATAACAATGAGCAGTTCTTC.

The V and J genes are TRBV11-2 and TRBJ1-5, with 9 bases matching TRBD1. The germline gives CDR1 SGHAT, CDR2 FQNNGV. This CDR3 spans 15 amino acids. V dropped 5 bases and J dropped 6; count of bases not matched to a gene: 8. CDR3 residues: CASSHGTGQIQPQHF. DNA of the CDR3: TGTGCCAGCAGCCACGGGACAGGGCAGATTCAGCCCCAGCATTTT.

The chain links TRBV19 to TRBJ2-4, with D unclear. Per the germline V gene, CDR1 is LNHDA and CDR2 is SQIVND (reference sequence). This CDR3 is 14 amino acids long. V was pared by 3 bases and J by 0 bases, with 6 bases between. The CDR3 DNA is TGTGCCAGTAGTATGACTCAAGCCAAAAACATTCAGTACTTC. Amino acid sequence: CASSMTQAKNIQYF.

The chain joins TRBV1 to TRBJ2-2; no DNA check was done on the table's D call, TRBD2. TRBV1 represents a pseudogene. The CDR3 totals 18 residues. The CDR3 is CTSSQGASGDANTGELFF. The DNA for the CDR3 is TGCACCAGCAGCCAAGGGGCTAGCGGGGACGCGAACACCGGGGAGCTGTTTTTT.

V usage is TRBV7-9 and J usage is TRBJ2-7; 8 nucleotides agree with TRBD2. J was trimmed by 7 bases and V by 8 bases; bases with no gene match: 4. The CDR3 extends over 11 amino acids. The germline gives CDR1 SEHNR, CDR2 FQNEAQ (reference sequence). CDR3 in amino acids: CASAGGLEQYF. The CDR3 DNA is TGTGCCAGCGCGGGGGGTTTGGAGCAGTACTTC. Drawing the rest from reference TRBV7-9 and TRBJ2-7, the complete variable domain is DTGVSQNPRHKITKRGQNVTFRCDPISEHNRLYWYRQTLGQGPEFLTYFQNEAQLEKSRLLSDRFSAERPKGSFSTLEIQRTEQGDSAMYLCASAGGLEQYFGPGTRLTVT.

This chain connects TRBV4-3 to TRBJ2-7; 9 bases fit TRBD2. This CDR3 is 16 amino acids long. Germline-derived CDR1 and CDR2 are LGHNA and YSLEER. V shed 2 bases, J shed 2 bases, and the junction held 7 bases outside the gene matches. CDR3 sequence: CASSQTSSGKTYEQYF. The CDR3 nucleotides are TGCGCCAGCAGCCAAACCTCTAGCGGGAAAACCTACGAGCAGTACTTC.

This chain connects TRBV6-5 to TRBJ2-1, with 8 bases matching TRBD1. V dropped 6 bases and J dropped 4; count of bases not matched to a gene: 5. The CDR3 has 14 amino acids. Germline CDR1 reads MNHEY; CDR2 reads SVGAGI. CDR3 sequence reads: CASRSDREYNEQFF. DNA for the CDR3: TGTGCCAGCAGATCGGACAGGGAGTACAATGAGCAGTTCTTC.

The chain has TRBV24-1 and TRBJ2-2, with TRBD2 as a possible D gene (6 bases). This CDR3 comprises 14 residues. The germline CDR1 and CDR2 sequences are KGHDR and SFDVKD. V gave up 5 bases and J gave up 0 bases, with 6 bases separating them. CDR3 protein: CATSGGANTGELFF. The CDR3 DNA reads TGTGCCACCAGTGGGGGGGCGAACACCGGGGAGCTGTTTTTT.

The chain uses TRBV5-1 and TRBJ2-1; TRBD2 is a possible D gene (6 bases). Trimming took off 1 base at V and 8 bases at J, with 16 bases between the two ends. The CDR3 is made up of 15 amino acids. Per the germline V gene, CDR1 is SGHRS and CDR2 is YFSETQ. CDR3 DNA: TGCGCCAGCAGCTTGCAGGGACTGGCTACGGATGAGCAGTTCTTC. This gives the protein CASSLQGLATDEQFF.

This clone was recorded once. The chain links TRBV2 to TRBJ1-1; no clear D. Germline CDR1 and CDR2: SNHLY and FYNNEI. CDR3 size: 14 residues. Between the trimmed V and J ends, which lost 3 bases and 3 bases, there was a span of 11 bases. The CDR3 spells CASSDSGKDTEAFF. The CDR3 bases are TGTGCCAGCAGTGATAGCGGCAAGGACACTGAAGCTTTCTTT.